The 5 T cell receptor beta chains presented below share a single source sample, sequenced in a study of human T cells and chemical hapten exposure (dated by TCRdb to about 2021). The sample's time point, from its label and the paper: patch test 1, 2 weeks after DPC sensitization. The sample's treatment or condition label, in plain terms: therapeutic diphenylcyclopropenone sensitization with weekly scalp DPC. Library preparation used RACE. The sample was run on a NextSeq 500. TCRdb trimmed the raw reads at Q25, called clones with MiXCR and kept productive beta chains. Duplicate CDR3 protein sequences are folded into a single record with the most common DNA and genes. This sample has around 110,000 distinct CDR3 sequences in its table, and about an eighth of those were observed once. Around 1.5% of the sample goes to the ten largest clones. The input for sequencing was whole blood, taken in connection with sensitization to the hapten diphenylcyclopropenone (DPC). The origin of the receptors is a woman aged 45 to 65 with alopecia areata. Some clones in this sample may be carry-over from other donors' samples.

Ten or more counts support this clonotype. The chain couples TRBV11-2 to TRBJ2-3; 11 bases are shared with TRBD2. This CDR3 spans 16 amino acids. With 5 bases clipped from V and 7 bases from J, the junction kept 11 bases outside the gene matches. In germline, CDR1 is SGHAT, CDR2 FQNNGV. CDR3 sequence: CASSPRLAGIANTQYF. CDR3 DNA: TGTGCCAGCAGCCCGAGACTAGCGGGGATAGCGAATACGCAGTATTTT.

The chain combines TRBV6-6 with TRBJ1-5; 7 bases line up with TRBD1. From germline, CDR1 is MNHNY and CDR2 SVGAGI (reference sequence). J gave up 0 bases and V 10 bases, and 9 bases lay outside the gene matches. This CDR3 has 15 amino acids. DNA of the CDR3: TGTGCCATCCGACGACAGGGATATAGCAATCAGCCCCAGCATTTT. It is translated as CAIRRQGYSNQPQHF.

Only a few counts were recorded for this clonotype. The genes are TRBV6-2 or TRBV6-3 and TRBJ1-5; no reliable D call. The CDR3 has 15 residues. Per germline, CDR1 MNHEY and CDR2 SVGEGT. V lost 6 bases to trimming and J lost 2 bases, with 14 bases between them. CDR3 region: CASSLGISGNQPQHF. CDR3 nucleotides: TGTGCCAGCAGCCTAGGAATTTCGGGCAATCAGCCCCAGCATTTT.

In this sample, this clonotype turned up a few times. The chain is built from TRBV11-2 and TRBJ1-1, with no clear D. CDR1 is SGHAT and CDR2 is FQNNGV in the germline V gene. Trimming took 1 base from V and 5 from J, leaving 11 bases between them. CDR3 length: 14 residues. The CDR3 here is CASSLGVLKTEAFF. For the CDR3, the DNA is TGTGCCAGCAGCTTAGGGGTATTAAAAACTGAAGCTTTCTTT.

The V and J genes are TRBV12-3 or TRBV12-4 and TRBJ2-7; possibly TRBD1 for D (6 bases). V shed 3 bases and J shed 0 bases, with 9 bases lying between them. The length of the CDR3 is 14 residues. The CDR3 nucleotides are TGTGCCAGCAGTTTCCGGACAGCCTCCTACGAGCAGTACTTC. This codes for CASSFRTASYEQYF.